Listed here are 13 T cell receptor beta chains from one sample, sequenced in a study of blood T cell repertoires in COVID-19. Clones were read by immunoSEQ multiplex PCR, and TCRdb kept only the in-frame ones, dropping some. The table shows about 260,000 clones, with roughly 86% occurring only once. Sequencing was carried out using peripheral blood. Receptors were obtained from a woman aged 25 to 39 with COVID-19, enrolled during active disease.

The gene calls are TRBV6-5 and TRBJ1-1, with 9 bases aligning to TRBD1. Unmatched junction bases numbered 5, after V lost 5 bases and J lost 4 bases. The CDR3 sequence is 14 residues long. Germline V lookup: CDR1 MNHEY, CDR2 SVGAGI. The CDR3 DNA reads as TGTGCCAGCAGTAAGGACAGGGGTGGCACTGAAGCTTTCTTT. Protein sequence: CASSKDRGGTEAFF.

CDR3 DNA sequence: TGCGCCAGCAGCCGGACAGTCCTAGCGGGAGGCGGCGGCTTGGGGGAGCTGTTTTTT. Translated: CASSRTVLAGGGGLGELFF. This sequence joins TRBV5-1 and TRBJ2-2, with 11 bases aligning to TRBD2. CDR1 is SGHRS and CDR2 is YFSETQ in the germline V gene. The CDR3 is made up of 19 amino acids. V was clipped by 4 bases and J by 8 bases; unmatched bases: 19.

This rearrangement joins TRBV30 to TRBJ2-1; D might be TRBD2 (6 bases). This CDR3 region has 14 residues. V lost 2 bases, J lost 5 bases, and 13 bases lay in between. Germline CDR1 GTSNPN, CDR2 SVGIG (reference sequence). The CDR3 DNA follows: TGTGCCTGGAGTCGCGGGGAGGCACACAATGAGCAGTTCTTC. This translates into CAWSRGEAHNEQFF.

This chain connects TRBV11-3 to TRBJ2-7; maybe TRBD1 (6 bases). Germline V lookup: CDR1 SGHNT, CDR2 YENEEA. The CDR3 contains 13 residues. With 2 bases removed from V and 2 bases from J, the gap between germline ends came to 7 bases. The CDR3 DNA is TGTGCCAGCAGCTTAAGGGGGACCTACGAGCAGTACTTC. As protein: CASSLRGTYEQYF.

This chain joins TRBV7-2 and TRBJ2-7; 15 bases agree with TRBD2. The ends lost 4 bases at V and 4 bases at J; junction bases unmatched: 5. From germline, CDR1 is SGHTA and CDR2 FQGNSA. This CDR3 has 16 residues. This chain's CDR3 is CASSSGTSGRRYEQYF. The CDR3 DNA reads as TGTGCCAGCAGCTCAGGGACTAGCGGGAGGAGGTACGAGCAGTACTTC.

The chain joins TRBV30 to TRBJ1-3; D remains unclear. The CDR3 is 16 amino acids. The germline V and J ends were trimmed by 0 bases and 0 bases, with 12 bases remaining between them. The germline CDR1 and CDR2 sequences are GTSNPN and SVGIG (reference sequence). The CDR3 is CAWSVTHASSGNTIYF. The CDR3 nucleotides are TGTGCCTGGAGTGTAACCCACGCCAGCTCTGGAAACACCATATATTTT.

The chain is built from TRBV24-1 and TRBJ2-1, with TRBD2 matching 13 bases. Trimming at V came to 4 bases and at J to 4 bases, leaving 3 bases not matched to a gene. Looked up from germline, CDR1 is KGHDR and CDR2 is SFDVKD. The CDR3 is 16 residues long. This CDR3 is CATSDRLAGGYNEQFF. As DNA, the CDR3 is TGTGCCACCAGTGACCGACTAGCGGGAGGTTACAATGAGCAGTTCTTC.

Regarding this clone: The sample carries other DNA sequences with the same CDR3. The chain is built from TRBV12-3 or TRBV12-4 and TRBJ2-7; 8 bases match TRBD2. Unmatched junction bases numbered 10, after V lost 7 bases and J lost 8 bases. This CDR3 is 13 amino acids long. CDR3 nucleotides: TGTGCCAGCACTAGGGGGAAGCGGGGGCAGCAGTACTTC. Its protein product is CASTRGKRGQQYF.

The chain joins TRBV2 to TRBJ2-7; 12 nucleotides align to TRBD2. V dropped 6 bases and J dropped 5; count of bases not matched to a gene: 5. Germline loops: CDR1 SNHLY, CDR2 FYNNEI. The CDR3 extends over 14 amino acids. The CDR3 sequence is CASRQTSGSDEQYF. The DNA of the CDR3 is TGTGCCAGCAGGCAGACTAGCGGGAGTGACGAGCAGTACTTC.

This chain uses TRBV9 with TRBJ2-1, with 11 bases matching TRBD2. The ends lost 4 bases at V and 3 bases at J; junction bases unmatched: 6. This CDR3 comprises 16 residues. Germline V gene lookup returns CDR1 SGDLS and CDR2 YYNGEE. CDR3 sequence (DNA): TGTGCCAGCAGCTCAATAGCGGGAGGGCTCTACAATGAGCAGTTCTTC. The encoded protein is CASSSIAGGLYNEQFF.

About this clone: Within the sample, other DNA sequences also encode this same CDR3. The CDR3: CAWSAGYEQYF. In DNA form, the CDR3 reads TGTGCCTGGAGTGCAGGCTACGAGCAGTACTTC. The genes are TRBV30 and TRBJ2-7, with unresolved D. V gave up 1 base and J gave up 3 bases, with 4 bases separating them. CDR3 length equals 11 residues. CDR1 is GTSNPN and CDR2 is SVGIG in the germline V gene (reference sequence).

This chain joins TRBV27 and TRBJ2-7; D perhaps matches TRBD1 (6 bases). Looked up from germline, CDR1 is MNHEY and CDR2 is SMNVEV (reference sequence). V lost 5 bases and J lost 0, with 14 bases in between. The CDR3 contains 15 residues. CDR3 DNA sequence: TGTGCCAGCAGTCGACAGGATCCGGGCTCCTACGAGCAGTACTTC. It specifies CASSRQDPGSYEQYF.

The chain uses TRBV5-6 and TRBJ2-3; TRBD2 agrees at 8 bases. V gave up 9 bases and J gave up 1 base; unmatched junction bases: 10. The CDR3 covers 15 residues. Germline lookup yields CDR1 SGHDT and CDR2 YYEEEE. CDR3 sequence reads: CATQLTSGRTDTQYF. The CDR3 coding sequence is TGTGCCACCCAGCTAACTAGCGGACGCACAGATACGCAGTATTTT.